This T cell receptor (beta chain) was obtained from a study of OX40 agonist ivuxolimab in advanced cancers. Study-wide results and limits: With doses of 0.1-3.0 mg/kg, partial responders showed among the lowest clonal expansion.

On this clone itself: As yet, its antigen is unknown.

The J segment lost 10 bases and the V segment lost 3 bases, leaving 5 bases of the junction unmatched. The CDR3 sequence is 13 residues long. The germline V gene has CDR1 MNHEY and CDR2 SMNVEV (reference sequence). The method was immunoSEQ multiplex PCR; TCRdb's version includes in-frame clones alone and lacks a portion of them. The table has tens of thousands of clones, about 87% seen once; the top ten hold under 4.5%. V and J are TRBV27 and TRBJ2-1; 8 bases map to TRBD2. This clonotype was sampled from an adult with an advanced solid tumor such as melanoma, head and neck, liver or kidney cancer. The specimen was CD4+ or CD8+ T cells sorted from blood, collected in a trial of the OX40 agonist ivuxolimab. The CDR3 DNA is TGTGCCAGCAGTTTTCGGGAGGGTTCGGAGCAGTTCTTC. Its protein is CASSFREGSEQFF.